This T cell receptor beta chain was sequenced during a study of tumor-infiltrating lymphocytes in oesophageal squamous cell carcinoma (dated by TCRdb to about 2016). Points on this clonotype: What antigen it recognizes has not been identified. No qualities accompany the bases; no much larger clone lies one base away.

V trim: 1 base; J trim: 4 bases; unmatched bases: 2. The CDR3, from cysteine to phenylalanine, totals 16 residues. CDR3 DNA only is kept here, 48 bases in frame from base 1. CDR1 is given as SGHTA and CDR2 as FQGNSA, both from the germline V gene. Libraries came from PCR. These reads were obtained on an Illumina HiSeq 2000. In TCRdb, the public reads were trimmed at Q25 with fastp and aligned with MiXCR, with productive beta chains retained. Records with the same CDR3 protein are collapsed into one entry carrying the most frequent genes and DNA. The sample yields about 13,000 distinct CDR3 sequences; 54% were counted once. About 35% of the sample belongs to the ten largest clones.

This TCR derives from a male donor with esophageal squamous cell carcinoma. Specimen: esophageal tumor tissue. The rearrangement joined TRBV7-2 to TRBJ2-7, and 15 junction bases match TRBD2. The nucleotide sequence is TGTGCCAGCAGCTTAGGGACTAGCGGGAGGGGGTACGAGCAGTACTTC. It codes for CASSLGTSGRGYEQYF. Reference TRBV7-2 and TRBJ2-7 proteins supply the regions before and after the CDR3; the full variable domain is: GAGVSQSPSNKVTEKGKDVELRCDPISGHTALYWYRQSLGQGLEFLIYFQGNSAPDKSGLPSDRFSAERTGGSVSTLTIQRTQQEDSAVYLCASSLGTSGRGYEQYFGPGTRLTVT.